The clone carrying this T cell receptor (beta chain) was found once. Clones were sequenced by immunoSEQ multiplex PCR, and TCRdb holds only the in-frame ones, with some missing. The table records approximately 330,000 clones, almost 90% of them present only once. This sample stems from a study of blood T cell repertoires in COVID-19. The CDR3 has 16 residues. CDR1 SNHLY and CDR2 FYNNEI come from the germline V gene. J was trimmed by 6 bases and V by 3 bases; bases with no gene match: 10. Sample: peripheral blood. The receptor comes from a middle-aged woman with COVID-19, enrolled during active disease. The chain combines TRBV2 with TRBJ2-2; 7 nucleotides match TRBD1. This CDR3 reads CASSEEGQGVSGELFF. The DNA of the CDR3 is TGTGCCAGCAGTGAGGAAGGCCAGGGGGTATCCGGGGAGCTGTTTTTT.